The 10 T cell receptor beta chains below all came from one sample that was sequenced in a study of blood T cell repertoires in COVID-19. Assay used: immunoSEQ multiplex PCR; TCRdb lists only in-frame clones, some missing. The repertoire holds tens of thousands of clones, with 86% as singletons. Sequencing was carried out using peripheral blood. Receptor source: an elderly woman with acute or convalescent COVID-19.

Only a few counts were recorded for this clone. The V and J genes are TRBV9 and TRBJ2-3, with D uncertain. Germline V gene lookup returns CDR1 SGDLS and CDR2 YYNGEE. This CDR3 is 14 amino acids long. Trimming cost V 2 bases and J 0 bases, with 7 bases left between them. The CDR3 region has the DNA TGTGCCAGCAGCGTGGGCCCCAGCACAGATACGCAGTATTTT. Residues: CASSVGPSTDTQYF.

This clone was seen a handful of times. This sequence joins TRBV19 and TRBJ2-5; 8 nucleotides line up with TRBD1. In germline, CDR1 is LNHDA, CDR2 SQIVND (reference sequence). The CDR3 covers 15 residues. Unmatched junction bases numbered 9, after V lost 3 bases and J lost 6 bases. The CDR3 nucleotides read TGTGCCAGTAGTATTTGGGCAGGGGGCGCAAAGACCCAGTACTTC. Translated, it gives CASSIWAGGAKTQYF.

This chain joins TRBV11-2 and TRBJ2-3; D is perhaps TRBD2 (6 bases). The V gene's germline CDR1 is SGHAT and CDR2 FQNNGV. V was clipped by 3 bases and J by 0 bases, with 7 bases between them. The CDR3 spans 14 residues. CDR3 DNA sequence: TGTGCCAGCAGCTTGGGGACTAGCACAGATACGCAGTATTTT. Translating it yields CASSLGTSTDTQYF.

The chain employs TRBV4-1 and TRBJ1-2; possible D gene TRBD1, 5 bases. This CDR3 has 16 amino acids. Trimming took 0 bases from V and 4 from J, leaving 15 bases between them. Germline V gene sequence: CDR1 MGHRA, CDR2 YSYEKL. CDR3 nucleotides: TGCGCCAGCAGCCAAGATCGAGCCCAGGGAACCTATGGCTACACCTTC. Translation: CASSQDRAQGTYGYTF.

The genes are TRBV5-1 and TRBJ1-2; D is uncertain. Germline loops: CDR1 SGHRS, CDR2 YFSETQ. The V end was cut by 0 bases, the J end by 4 bases, with 13 bases between. The CDR3 spans 15 residues. In DNA, the CDR3 is TGCGCCAGCAGCTTGGCCGGGGATCCCCCCTATGGCTACACCTTC. It codes for CASSLAGDPPYGYTF.

The rearrangement joins TRBV27 to TRBJ2-1; 11 nucleotides line up with TRBD2. J was trimmed by 9 bases and V by 7 bases; bases with no gene match: 17. The CDR3 has 17 residues. The germline V gene encodes CDR1 MNHEY and CDR2 SMNVEV (reference sequence). CDR3 bases: TGTGCCAGCACTCTCTCATCACTAGCGGGAGTAGTGGGTGAGCAGTTCTTC. Protein sequence: CASTLSSLAGVVGEQFF.

DNA of the CDR3: TGTGCCAGCAGCCAACGGAGGGCAACAGATACGCAGTATTTT. Its protein is CASSQRRATDTQYF. The chain joins TRBV5-6 to TRBJ2-3; a weak D match, TRBD2 (6 bases). The CDR3 contains 14 residues. The ends were cut back, 4 bases at V and 3 bases at J, with 12 bases in the middle. Germline V gene lookup returns CDR1 SGHDT and CDR2 YYEEEE.

In this sample, this clone turned up many times. The chain joins TRBV5-6 to TRBJ2-2; 9 bases agree with TRBD1. Germline lookup yields CDR1 SGHDT and CDR2 YYEEEE. There are 16 residues in the CDR3. V shed 0 bases, J shed 3 bases, and the junction held 3 bases outside the gene matches. CDR3 coding DNA: TGTGCCAGCAGCTTGGGGGACAGGGCACACACCGGGGAGCTGTTTTTT. This gives the protein CASSLGDRAHTGELFF.

This chain joins TRBV6-6 and TRBJ2-1; a possible D gene is TRBD2 (6 bases). Germline V gene sequence: CDR1 MNHNY, CDR2 SVGAGI (reference sequence). This CDR3 is 16 amino acids long. The V gene lost 0 bases and the J gene lost 2 bases, with 11 bases spanning the gap. CDR3 in amino acids: CASSYSGGGAYNEQFF. As DNA, the CDR3 is TGTGCCAGCAGTTACTCTGGAGGAGGGGCCTACAATGAGCAGTTCTTC.

As concerns this clone: The identical CDR3 is also encoded by other nucleotide sequences in the sample. V usage is TRBV9 and J usage is TRBJ1-1; 7 bases agree with TRBD1. The CDR3 runs to 14 residues. The germline gives CDR1 SGDLS, CDR2 YYNGEE. Trimming took 0 bases from V and 4 from J; bases not matched to a gene: 3. The CDR3 sequence is CASSVGQGGTEAFF. The CDR3 bases are TGTGCCAGCAGCGTAGGGCAGGGGGGCACTGAAGCTTTCTTT.